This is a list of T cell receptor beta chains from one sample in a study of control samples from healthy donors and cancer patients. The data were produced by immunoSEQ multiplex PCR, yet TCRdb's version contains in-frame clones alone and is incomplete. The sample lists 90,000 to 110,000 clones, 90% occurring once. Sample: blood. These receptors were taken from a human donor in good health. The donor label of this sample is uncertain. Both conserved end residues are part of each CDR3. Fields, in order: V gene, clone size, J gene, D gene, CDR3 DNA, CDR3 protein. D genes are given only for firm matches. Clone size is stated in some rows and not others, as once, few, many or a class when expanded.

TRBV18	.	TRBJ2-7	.	TGTGCCAGCTCACCCGGGTACGAGCAGTACTTC	CASSPGYEQYF
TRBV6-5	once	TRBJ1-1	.	TGTGCCAGCAGTTACCGCCCGATGCAGGGCACTGAAGCTTTCTTT	CASSYRPMQGTEAFF
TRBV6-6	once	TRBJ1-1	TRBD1	TGTGCCAGCAGCCGACAGGGGGCTGAAGCTTTCTTT	CASSRQGAEAFF
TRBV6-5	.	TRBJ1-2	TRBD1	TGTGCCAGCAGGATCGACAGGGAGGGCTACACCTTC	CASRIDREGYTF
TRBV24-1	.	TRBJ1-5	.	TGTGCCACCAGTAACAGAAATCAGCCCCAGCATTTT	CATSNRNQPQHF
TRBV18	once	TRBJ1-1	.	TGTGCCAGCTCTGGGCAGCAGAACACTGAAGCTTTCTTT	CASSGQQNTEAFF
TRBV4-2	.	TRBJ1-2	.	TGTGCCAGCAGCCAGGACGAGCGTAACTATGGCTACACCTTC	CASSQDERNYGYTF
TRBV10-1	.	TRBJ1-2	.	TGCGCCAGCAGTGAGTCTTGGATGGGGGAGGTCGGTGGCTACACCTTC	CASSESWMGEVGGYTF
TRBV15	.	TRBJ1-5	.	TGTGCCACCAGCAGGGATGATCAGCCCCAGCATTTT	CATSRDDQPQHF
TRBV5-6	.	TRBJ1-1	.	TGTGCCAGCAGCGAATTCACAGGACAGATGAACACTGAAGCTTTCTTT	CASSEFTGQMNTEAFF
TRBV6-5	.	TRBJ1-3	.	TGTGCCAGCAGTTACTCAGGTCTTGGAAACACCATATATTTT	CASSYSGLGNTIYF